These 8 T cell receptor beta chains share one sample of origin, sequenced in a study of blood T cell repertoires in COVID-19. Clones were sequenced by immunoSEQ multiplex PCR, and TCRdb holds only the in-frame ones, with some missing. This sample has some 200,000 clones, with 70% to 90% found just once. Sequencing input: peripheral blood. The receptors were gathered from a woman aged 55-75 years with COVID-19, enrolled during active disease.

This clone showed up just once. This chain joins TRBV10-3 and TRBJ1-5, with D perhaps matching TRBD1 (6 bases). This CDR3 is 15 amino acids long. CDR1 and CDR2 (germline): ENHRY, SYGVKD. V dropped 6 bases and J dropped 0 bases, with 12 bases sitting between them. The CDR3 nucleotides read TGTGCCATCAGCGAAGGACAGAATAGCAATCAGCCCCAGCATTTT. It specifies CAISEGQNSNQPQHF.

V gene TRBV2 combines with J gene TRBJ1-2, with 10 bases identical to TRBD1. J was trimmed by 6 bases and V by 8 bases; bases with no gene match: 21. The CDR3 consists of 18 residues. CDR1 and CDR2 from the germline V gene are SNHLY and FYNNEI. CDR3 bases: TGTGCCAGCTATTACTCACGACCGGGACAGGGGCTTTTCGATGGCTACACCTTC. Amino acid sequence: CASYYSRPGQGLFDGYTF.

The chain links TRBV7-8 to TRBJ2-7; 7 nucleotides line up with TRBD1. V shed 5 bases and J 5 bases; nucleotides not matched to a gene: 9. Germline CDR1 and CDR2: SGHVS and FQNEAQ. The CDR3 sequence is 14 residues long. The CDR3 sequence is CASSPTGTADEQYF. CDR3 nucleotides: TGTGCCAGCAGCCCAACCGGGACAGCTGACGAGCAGTACTTC.

CDR3 bases: TGTGCCAGCCAGGGACTAAACACCGGGGAGCTGTTTTTT. Translated: CASQGLNTGELFF. The V and J genes are TRBV19 and TRBJ2-2, with 7 bases fitting TRBD2. This CDR3 comprises 13 residues. CDR1 and CDR2 from the germline V gene are LNHDA and SQIVND (reference sequence). Germline trimming cut 9 bases from V and 2 bases from J; bases unmatched to any gene: 3.

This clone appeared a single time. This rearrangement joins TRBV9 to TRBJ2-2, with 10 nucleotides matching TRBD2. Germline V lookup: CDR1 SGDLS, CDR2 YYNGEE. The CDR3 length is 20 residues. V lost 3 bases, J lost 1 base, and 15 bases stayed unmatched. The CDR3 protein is CASSAHSLAGATLNTGELFF. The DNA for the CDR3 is TGTGCCAGCAGCGCCCACTCCCTAGCGGGAGCTACCCTGAACACCGGGGAGCTGTTTTTT.

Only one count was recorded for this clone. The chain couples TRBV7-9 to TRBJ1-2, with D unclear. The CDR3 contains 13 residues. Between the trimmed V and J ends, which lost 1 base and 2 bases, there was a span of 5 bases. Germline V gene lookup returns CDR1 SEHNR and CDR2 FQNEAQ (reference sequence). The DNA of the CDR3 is TGTGCCAGCAGCTTAGTGGCAAACTATGGCTACACCTTC. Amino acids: CASSLVANYGYTF.

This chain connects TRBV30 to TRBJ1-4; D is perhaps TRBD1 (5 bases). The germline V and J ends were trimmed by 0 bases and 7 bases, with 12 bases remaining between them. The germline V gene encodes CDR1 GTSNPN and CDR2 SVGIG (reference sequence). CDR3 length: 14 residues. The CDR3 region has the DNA TGTGCCTGGAGTGTACGACAGCTAAGTGAAAAACTGTTTTTT. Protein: CAWSVRQLSEKLFF.

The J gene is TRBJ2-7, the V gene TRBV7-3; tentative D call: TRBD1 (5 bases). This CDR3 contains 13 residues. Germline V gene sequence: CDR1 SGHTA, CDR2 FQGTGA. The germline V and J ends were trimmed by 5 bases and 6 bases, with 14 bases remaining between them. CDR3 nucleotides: TGTGCCAGCAGCATAAACTGGGGCGGCGAGCAGTACTTC. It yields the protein CASSINWGGEQYF.